This T cell receptor (beta chain) was recovered during a study of blood T cell repertoires in COVID-19. Method: immunoSEQ multiplex PCR; TCRdb's copy keeps in-frame clones and lacks some. The sample has approximately 300,000 clones, about nine tenths seen once. Germline CDR1 and CDR2: KGHSH and LQKENI. The CDR3 spans 15 residues. The V gene lost 3 bases and the J gene lost 0 bases, with 10 bases spanning the gap. Cohort assignment relied on participant-reported clinical history. Before being deemed recovered, Cohort 3 donors had two negative PCRs, clearance, or symptom resolution. The TCR comes from a man between 60 and 70 years old who had recovered from COVID-19. Sequencing input: PBMCs or T cells enriched from blood (not recorded which). The gene calls are TRBV18 and TRBJ2-3; D possibly corresponds to TRBD2 (6 bases). CDR3 region: CASSPTGTSTDTQYF. The CDR3 coding sequence is TGTGCCAGCTCACCGACCGGGACTAGCACAGATACGCAGTATTTT.